The 16 T cell receptor beta chains reported below all come from one sample, sequenced in a study of memory CD4+ T cells and cytomegalovirus serostatus. The sort gate was single viable CD3+CD4+CD8-CD45RO+ cells for memory CD4+ T cells. Profiled with immunoSEQ multiplex PCR; TCRdb holds only in-frame clones, not every one. The table has approximately 41,000 clones, about 82% seen once. The source material was memory CD4+ T cells from blood. These receptors originate from an adult in good health and CMV-seronegative.

The chain uses TRBV7-9 and TRBJ2-1; D is possibly TRBD2 (5 bases). The CDR3 loop spans 15 amino acids. V was clipped by 2 bases and J by 0 bases, with 8 bases between them. Germline V CDR1 and CDR2: SEHNR, FQNEAQ (reference sequence). CDR3 DNA: TGTGCCAGCAGCTTACGAGGGAGCTCCTACAATGAGCAGTTCTTC. Its translation is CASSLRGSSYNEQFF.

CDR3 residues: CASSVVGGRFDEQYF. The CDR3 nucleotides are TGTGCCAGCAGCGTAGTTGGCGGGAGGTTCGACGAGCAGTACTTC. The chain links TRBV9 to TRBJ2-7; 8 bases match TRBD2. The V gene end was trimmed by 0 bases and the J gene end by 5 bases; junction bases not matched to a gene: 7. CDR1 and CDR2 (germline): SGDLS, YYNGEE. This CDR3 region has 15 residues.

This chain joins TRBV28 and TRBJ1-1, with D perhaps matching TRBD1 (5 bases). This CDR3 is built from 14 residues. Germline assignment: CDR1 MDHEN and CDR2 SYDVKM. The V end was cut by 4 bases, the J end by 10 bases, with 19 bases between. The DNA of the CDR3 is TGTGCCAGCAGTTCACCCGGGACCCTGGCCTTAGCTTTCTTT. Protein product: CASSSPGTLALAFF.

This chain uses TRBV28 with TRBJ2-7; 10 nucleotides agree with TRBD1. Germline-derived CDR1 and CDR2 are MDHEN and SYDVKM. The CDR3 runs 16 residues. J lost 3 bases, V lost 6 bases, and 11 bases had no gene match. The CDR3 loop reads CASRPHATGGRYEQYF. The CDR3 DNA follows: TGTGCCAGCAGACCACATGCGACAGGGGGCCGCTACGAGCAGTACTTC.

This clone came up a few times. The chain couples TRBV9 to TRBJ2-7; D is undetermined. Trimming cost V 3 bases and J 0 bases, with 7 bases left between them. Germline V gene data show CDR1 as SGDLS and CDR2 as YYNGEE. CDR3 size: 13 residues. The CDR3 DNA follows: TGTGCCAGCAGCGGGACCCTCTCCTACGAGCAGTACTTC. This sequence encodes CASSGTLSYEQYF.

The genes are TRBV11-2 and TRBJ2-5; TRBD1 matches at 7 bases. With V trimmed by 2 bases and J by 1 base, 4 bases remained unmatched. The CDR3 is 15 residues long. Germline values: CDR1 SGHAT, CDR2 FQNNGV. CDR3 nucleotide sequence: TGTGCCAGCAGCTTAACCAGGGGGAGCCAAGAGACCCAGTACTTC. It encodes CASSLTRGSQETQYF. Looking up the rest from reference TRBV11-2 and TRBJ2-5 gives the full variable domain: EAGVAQSPRYKIIEKRQSVAFWCNPISGHATLYWYQQILGQGPKLLIQFQNNGVVDDSQLPKDRFSAERLKGVDSTLKIQPAKLEDSAVYLCASSLTRGSQETQYFGPGTRLLVL.

The chain has TRBV6-5 and TRBJ2-2; D remains ambiguous. CDR3 length equals 12 residues. The V gene lost 5 bases and the J gene lost 3 bases, with 4 bases spanning the gap. CDR1 and CDR2 (germline): MNHEY, SVGAGI. For the CDR3, the DNA is TGTGCCAGCAGTGACGACACCGGGGAGCTGTTTTTT. Translated: CASSDDTGELFF.

The rearrangement links TRBV4-1 to TRBJ2-7, with D possibly TRBD1 on 6 matching bases. This CDR3 has 13 residues. The germline CDR1 and CDR2 sequences are MGHRA and YSYEKL. Trimming stripped 0 bases from V and 3 bases from J, with 6 bases between. CDR3 sequence: CASSQDRGYEQYF. CDR3 nucleotides: TGCGCCAGCAGCCAAGACAGGGGCTACGAGCAGTACTTC.

V gene TRBV15 combines with J gene TRBJ1-3, with D possibly matching TRBD1 (5 bases). V dropped 0 bases and J dropped 9 bases, with 15 bases sitting between them. This CDR3 is 15 amino acids long. Germline CDR1 is LNHNV and CDR2 is YYDKDF (reference sequence). CDR3 in DNA: TGTGCCACCAGCAGAGACAGCCGACTCGGGGGCACCATATATTTT. Amino acid sequence: CATSRDSRLGGTIYF.

J is TRBJ2-2 and V is TRBV11-3; 7 bases fit TRBD2. Germline CDR1 is SGHNT and CDR2 is YENEEA. V dropped 2 bases and J dropped 6; count of bases not matched to a gene: 6. This CDR3 is built from 15 residues. This CDR3 is CASSLSREGPGELFF. Written as DNA, the CDR3 is TGTGCCAGCAGCTTATCAAGGGAGGGGCCCGGGGAGCTGTTTTTT.

About this clone: The limits of the CDR3 on the DNA are not certain, so only TCRdb's listed CDR3 is given. This chain joins TRBV11-2 and TRBJ2-5; the tabulated D call, TRBD1, remains unverified against the DNA. Germline V gene data show CDR1 as SGHAT and CDR2 as FQNNGV. The CDR3 numbers 16 amino acids, ends counted. Here the CDR3 reads CASSLSSGQGQETQYF.

This clone appeared a single time. The chain has TRBV11-1 and TRBJ2-3, with D uncertain. Trimming removed 1 base at V and 5 bases at J, with 4 bases between. This CDR3 comprises 12 residues. Germline CDR1 SGHAT, CDR2 FQDESV (reference sequence). The CDR3 bases are TGTGCCAGCAGCTTAGTACGAGATACGCAGTATTTT. Its protein product is CASSLVRDTQYF.

The chain couples TRBV30 to TRBJ2-5; 10 bases align to TRBD2. With V trimmed by 4 bases and J by 1 base, 3 bases remained unmatched. Germline V gene lookup returns CDR1 GTSNPN and CDR2 SVGIG (reference sequence). The CDR3 extends over 14 amino acids. In nucleotides, the CDR3 is TGTGCCTGGACTAGCGGGGGCATCCAAGAGACCCAGTACTTC. It encodes CAWTSGGIQETQYF.

V is TRBV6-7 and J is TRBJ1-2, with TRBD1 as a possible D gene (5 bases). TRBV6-7 has ORF status, its function being uncertain. This CDR3 region has 15 residues. V lost 6 bases and J 8 bases, leaving 22 bases between the germline ends. This CDR3 is CASSGKRGPSHGYTF. The CDR3 DNA sequence: TGTGCCAGCAGCGGAAAAAGGGGCCCTAGCCACGGCTACACCTTC.

This sequence joins TRBV10-3 and TRBJ1-2; 7 nucleotides match TRBD1. This CDR3 contains 17 residues. Germline V gene sequence: CDR1 ENHRY, CDR2 SYGVKD. V dropped 2 bases and J dropped 4; count of bases not matched to a gene: 13. The DNA of the CDR3 is TGTGCCATCAGTGAGCCCACTAGGGGACAGAACCTCTATGGCTACACCTTC. Translated, it gives CAISEPTRGQNLYGYTF.

The chain is built from TRBV13 and TRBJ2-3, with 10 bases that match TRBD2. This CDR3 contains 16 residues. Germline V gene sequence: CDR1 PRHDT, CDR2 FYEKMQ (reference sequence). V shed 0 bases, J shed 5 bases, and the junction held 5 bases outside the gene matches. CDR3 sequence (DNA): TGTGCCAGCAGCTTAGGACTAGCGGGAAATCAAGATACGCAGTATTTT. Translation gives CASSLGLAGNQDTQYF.